One T cell receptor beta chain is described in this entry. Its target is unknown. The data originate from a study of CD8+ T cells in alopecia areata. Sequencing templates came from extracted RNA that was reverse transcribed into cDNA. The protocol was immunoSEQ multiplex PCR, while the TCRdb copy is restricted to in-frame clones and leaves out a portion. Of about 210,000 clones listed, around three fifths are singletons. The V and J ends lost 0 bases and 1 base respectively, with 18 bases between them. The germline CDR1 and CDR2 sequences are LGHNT and FRNRAP. CDR3 length: 18 residues. Findings of the study overall: Scalp clonality and expanded CD8+ clones among the top 100 showed significant decreases with tofacitinib.

Specified treatment: oral pan-JAK inhibitor, 5-10 mg twice daily. The sequence derives from a human donor with alopecia areata. The genes are TRBV12-5 and TRBJ1-1; maybe TRBD1 (6 bases). The sequenced sample was CD4+ T cells sorted from blood, obtained at week 4, from a patient treated with tofacitinib. The CDR3 region is CASGLVIGTRVANTEAFF. The CDR3 DNA sequence: TGTGCTAGTGGTTTGGTGATTGGGACAAGGGTCGCGAACACTGAAGCTTTCTTT.